This TCR beta chain appears in the sequencing data of a study of early T cells in non-severe SARS-CoV-2 infection. This clonotype was seen ten or more times. TCRdb re-called the 5' RACE reads through MiXCR, storing one row per CDR3 protein. The data contain roughly 28,000 distinct CDR3 sequences, 3.5% to 4.5% of them singletons. Germline V gene sequence: CDR1 MNHNY, CDR2 SVGAGI (reference sequence). Trimming shortened V by 6 bases and J by 4 bases, and 12 bases separated the two germline ends. This CDR3 contains 13 residues. This chain connects TRBV6-6 to TRBJ2-5; the D gene is possibly TRBD1 (5 bases). The receptor comes from an adult who was a healthcare worker with PCR-confirmed SARS-CoV-2 infection or an uninfected control (not recorded which). The sample was whole blood. This CDR3 is CASSRDSLETQYF. The CDR3 nucleotides are TGTGCCAGCAGCAGGGATTCTCTAGAGACCCAGTACTTC.